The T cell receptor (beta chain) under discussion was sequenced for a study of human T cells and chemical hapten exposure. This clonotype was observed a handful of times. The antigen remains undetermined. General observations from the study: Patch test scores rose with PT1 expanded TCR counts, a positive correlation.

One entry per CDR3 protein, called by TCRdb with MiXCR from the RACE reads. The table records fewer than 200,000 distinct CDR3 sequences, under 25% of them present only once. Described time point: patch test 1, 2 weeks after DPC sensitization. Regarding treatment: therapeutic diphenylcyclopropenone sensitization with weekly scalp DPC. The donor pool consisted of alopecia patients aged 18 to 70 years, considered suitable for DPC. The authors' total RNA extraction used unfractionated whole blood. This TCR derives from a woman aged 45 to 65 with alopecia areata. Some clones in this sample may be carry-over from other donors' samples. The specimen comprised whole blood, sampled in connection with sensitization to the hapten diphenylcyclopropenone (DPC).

The CDR3 DNA sequence: TGTGCCAGCAGTGAATCCGGACAGGTCATGAACGAGCAGTACTTC. Its protein is CASSESGQVMNEQYF. V is TRBV25-1 and J is TRBJ2-7, with 7 nucleotides matching TRBD1. CDR3 length: 15 amino acids. Germline V gene data show CDR1 as MGHDK and CDR2 as SYGVNS. V was clipped by 1 base and J by 5 bases; unmatched bases: 8.